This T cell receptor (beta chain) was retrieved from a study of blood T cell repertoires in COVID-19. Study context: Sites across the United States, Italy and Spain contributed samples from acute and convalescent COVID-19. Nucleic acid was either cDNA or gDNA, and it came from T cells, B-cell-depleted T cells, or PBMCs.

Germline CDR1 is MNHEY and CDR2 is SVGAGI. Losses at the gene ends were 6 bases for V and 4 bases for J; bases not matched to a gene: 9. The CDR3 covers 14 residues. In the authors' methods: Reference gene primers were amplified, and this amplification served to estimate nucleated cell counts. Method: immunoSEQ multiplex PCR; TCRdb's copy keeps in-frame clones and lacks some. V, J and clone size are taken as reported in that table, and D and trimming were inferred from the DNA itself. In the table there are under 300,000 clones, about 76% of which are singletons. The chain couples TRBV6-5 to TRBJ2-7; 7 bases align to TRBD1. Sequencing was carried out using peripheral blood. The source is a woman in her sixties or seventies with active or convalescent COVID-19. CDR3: CASRETGKPYEQYF. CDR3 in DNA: TGTGCCAGCAGAGAGACAGGGAAACCTTACGAGCAGTACTTC.